This record covers a single T cell receptor beta chain. Its antigen remains undetermined. Nothing much larger sits one base from this clone, and base qualities are not available. This sample was included in a study of blood T cell repertoires in COVID-19 (dated by TCRdb to 2018 to 2020). As for the study more broadly: The collaborator samples originated in the United States, Italy and Spain and spanned the acute and convalescent phases of COVID-19. The prospective study material was composed of cDNA or gDNA derived from T cells, B-cell-depleted T cells, or PBMCs. HLA class I and class II types, where available, came from metadata supplied by the sample provider rather than from assay-based typing. Samples came from the ongoing ImmuneRACE study (first 160 participants) plus 1,254 subjects from 6 global collaborators. The repertoires were released in a freely available public database intended as a resource for research on the immune response to SARS-CoV-2. The dataset comprised deeply sampled blood TCRbeta repertoires from subjects exposed to, actively infected with, or recovered from COVID-19. Sample metadata almost always included a de-identified subject ID, COVID-19 status, age in years and sex. Overall study results and their limits: The quantity of clinical and demographic metadata differed by source and by participant and was supplied without curation.

From the cysteine through the phenylalanine, the CDR3 covers 17 amino acids. Here the CDR3 DNA is all that survives: 51 bases in frame from base 1. TCRbeta CDR3 regions were amplified from genomic DNA using the immunoSEQ Assay, a bias-controlled multiplex PCR. The authors processed their data as follows. The number of nucleated cells in each sample was estimated from the amplification of reference gene primers within the assay. To quantify the absolute abundance of each unique TCRbeta CDR3 rearrangement, sequence reads were collapsed and filtered. For each sample, productive Simpson clonality was calculated as the square root of Simpson's diversity index across productive rearrangements. TCRdb limited this immuneACCESS table to in-frame rearrangements with V and J called. A share of clones is missing; checked studies link under half to unresolved V genes, and the rest is unexplained. V and J calls and clone size come straight from that table; D and trimming were deduced from the DNA. Within this sample are about 170,000 clones, with over 80% of them counted one time only. Roughly 2.9% of the sample rests with the top ten.

Collaborating institutions collected whole blood in K2EDTA tubes following their own protocols. For TCRbeta analysis, collaborator samples were shipped as frozen whole blood, as isolated PBMCs, or as DNA extracted from either sample type. Material: peripheral blood. The origin of this receptor is a woman between 55 and 75 years old with acute or convalescent COVID-19. The chain joins TRBV21-1 to TRBJ1-2; the table's TRBD1 call for D was not verified on the DNA. TRBV21-1 is labeled a pseudogene. The nucleotides are TGTGCCAGCAGCAAACGCCCTGACAGGACACTAGAAAATGGCTACACCTTC. Translated, this is CASSKRPDRTLENGYTF.